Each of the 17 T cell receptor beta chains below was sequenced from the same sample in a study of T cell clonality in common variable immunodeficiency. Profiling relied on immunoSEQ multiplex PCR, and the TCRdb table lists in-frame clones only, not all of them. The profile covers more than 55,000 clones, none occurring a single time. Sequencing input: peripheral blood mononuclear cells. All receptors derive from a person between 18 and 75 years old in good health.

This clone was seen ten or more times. Partial CDR3 DNA: TGCAGTGCCGACTTATTAGCGGGGGGGCGAGCAGATACG. It encodes CSADLLAGGRADT. The full CDR3 protein is CSADLLAGGRADTQYF. V usage is TRBV20-1 and J usage is TRBJ2-3, with TRBD2 matching over 11 bases. The read falls 3 residues short of the CDR3 end, and the missing part is taken from the germline J gene. Trimming took 6 bases from V and 4 from J; bases not matched to a gene: 12. The CDR3 is made up of 16 amino acids. Germline CDR1 is DFQATT and CDR2 is SNEGSKA (reference sequence).

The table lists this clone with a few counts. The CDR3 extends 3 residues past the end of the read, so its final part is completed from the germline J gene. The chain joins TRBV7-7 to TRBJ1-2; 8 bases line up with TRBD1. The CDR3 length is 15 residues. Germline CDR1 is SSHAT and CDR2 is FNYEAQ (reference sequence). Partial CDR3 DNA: TGTGCCAGCAGCTCGACAGGGGTTAACACAGATACC. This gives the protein CASSSTGVNTDT. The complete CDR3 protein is CASSSTGVNTDTYTF.

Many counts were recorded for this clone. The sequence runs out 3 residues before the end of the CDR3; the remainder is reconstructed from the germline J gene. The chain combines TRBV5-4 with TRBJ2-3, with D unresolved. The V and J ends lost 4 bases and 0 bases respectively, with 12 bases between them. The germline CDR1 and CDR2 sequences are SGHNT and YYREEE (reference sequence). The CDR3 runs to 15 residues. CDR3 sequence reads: CASSPSPSSTDTQYF. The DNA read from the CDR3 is TGTGCCAGCAGCCCTTCCCCCAGTAGCACAGATACG.

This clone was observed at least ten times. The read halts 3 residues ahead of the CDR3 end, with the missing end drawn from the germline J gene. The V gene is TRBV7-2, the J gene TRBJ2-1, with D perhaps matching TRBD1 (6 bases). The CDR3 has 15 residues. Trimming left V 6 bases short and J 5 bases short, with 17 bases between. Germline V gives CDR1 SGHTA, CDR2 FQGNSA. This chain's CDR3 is CASSPRGGQDNEQFF. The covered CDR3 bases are TGTGCCAGCAGTCCACGAGGGGGTCAGGACAATGAG.

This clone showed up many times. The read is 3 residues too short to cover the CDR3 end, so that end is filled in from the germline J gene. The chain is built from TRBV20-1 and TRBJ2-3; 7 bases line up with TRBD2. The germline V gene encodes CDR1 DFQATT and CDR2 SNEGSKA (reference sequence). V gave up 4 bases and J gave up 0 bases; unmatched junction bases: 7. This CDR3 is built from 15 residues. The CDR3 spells CSAKSGETSTDTQYF. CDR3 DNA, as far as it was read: TGCAGTGCTAAAAGCGGGGAGACTAGCACAGATACG.

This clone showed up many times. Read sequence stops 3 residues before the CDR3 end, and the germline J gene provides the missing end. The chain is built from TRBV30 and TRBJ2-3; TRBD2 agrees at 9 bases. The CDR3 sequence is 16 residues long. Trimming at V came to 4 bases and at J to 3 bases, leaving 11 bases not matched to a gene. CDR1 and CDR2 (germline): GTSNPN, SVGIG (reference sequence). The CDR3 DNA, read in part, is TGTGCCTGGATAGAGATTGGGACTAGCCTTACAGATACG. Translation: CAWIEIGTSLTDT. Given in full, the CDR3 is CAWIEIGTSLTDTQYF.

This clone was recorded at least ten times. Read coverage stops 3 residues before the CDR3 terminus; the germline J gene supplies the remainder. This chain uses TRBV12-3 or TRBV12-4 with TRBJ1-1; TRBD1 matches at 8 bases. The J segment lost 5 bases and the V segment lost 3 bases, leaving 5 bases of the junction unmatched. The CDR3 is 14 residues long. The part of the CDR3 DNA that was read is TGTGCCAGCAGTTTCCAGGGGGCCGGGACTGAA. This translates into CASSFQGAGTE. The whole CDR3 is CASSFQGAGTEAFF.

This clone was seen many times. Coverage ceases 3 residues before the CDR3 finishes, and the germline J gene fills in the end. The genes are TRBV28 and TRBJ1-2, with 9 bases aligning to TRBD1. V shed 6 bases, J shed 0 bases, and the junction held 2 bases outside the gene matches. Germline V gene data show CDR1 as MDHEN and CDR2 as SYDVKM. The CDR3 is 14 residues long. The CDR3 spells CASRGTGTNYGYTF. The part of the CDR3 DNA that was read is TGTGCCAGCAGGGGGACAGGGACTAACTATGGC.

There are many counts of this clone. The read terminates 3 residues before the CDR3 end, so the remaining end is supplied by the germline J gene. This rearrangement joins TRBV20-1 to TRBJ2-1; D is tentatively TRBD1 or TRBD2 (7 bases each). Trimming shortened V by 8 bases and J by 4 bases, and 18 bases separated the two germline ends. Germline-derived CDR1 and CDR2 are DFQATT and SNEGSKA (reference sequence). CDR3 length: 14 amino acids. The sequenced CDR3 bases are TGCAGTACCAGACAGGGAGGGGTATACAATGAG. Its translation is CSTRQGGVYNE. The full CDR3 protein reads CSTRQGGVYNEQFF.

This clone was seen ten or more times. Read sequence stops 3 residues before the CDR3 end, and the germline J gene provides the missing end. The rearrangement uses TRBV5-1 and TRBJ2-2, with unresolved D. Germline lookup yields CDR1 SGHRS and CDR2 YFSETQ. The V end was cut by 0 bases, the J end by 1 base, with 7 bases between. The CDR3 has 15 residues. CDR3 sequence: CASSLAVLNTGELFF. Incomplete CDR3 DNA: TGCGCCAGCAGCTTGGCCGTCTTGAACACCGGGGAG. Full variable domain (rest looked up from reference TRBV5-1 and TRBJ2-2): KAGVTQTPRYLIKTRGQQVTLSCSPISGHRSVSWYQQTPGQGLQFLFEYFSETQRNKGNFPGRFSGRQFSNSRSEMNVSTLELGDSALYLCASSLAVLNTGELFFGEGSRLTVL.

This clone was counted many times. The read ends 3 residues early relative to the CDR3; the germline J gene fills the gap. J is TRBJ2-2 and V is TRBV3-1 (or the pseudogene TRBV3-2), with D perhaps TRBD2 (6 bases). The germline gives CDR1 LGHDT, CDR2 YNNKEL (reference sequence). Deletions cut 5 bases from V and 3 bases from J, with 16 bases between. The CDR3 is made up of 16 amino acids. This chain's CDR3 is CASSSGLLSYTGELFF. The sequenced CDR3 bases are TGTGCCAGCAGCTCGGGACTCCTGAGCTACACCGGGGAG.

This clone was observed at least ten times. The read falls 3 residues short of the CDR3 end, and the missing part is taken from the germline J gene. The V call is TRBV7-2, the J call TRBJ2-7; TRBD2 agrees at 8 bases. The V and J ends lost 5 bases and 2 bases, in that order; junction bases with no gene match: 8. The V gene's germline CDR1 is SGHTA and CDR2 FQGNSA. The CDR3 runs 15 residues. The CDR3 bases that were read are TGTGCCAGCAGCGTTACTAGCGGAGGGACCTACGAG. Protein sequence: CASSVTSGGTYE. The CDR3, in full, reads CASSVTSGGTYEQYF. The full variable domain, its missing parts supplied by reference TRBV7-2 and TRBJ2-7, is GAGVSQSPSNKVTEKGKDVELRCDPISGHTALYWYRQSLGQGLEFLIYFQGNSAPDKSGLPSDRFSAERTGGSVSTLTIQRTQQEDSAVYLCASSVTSGGTYEQYFGPGTRLTVT.

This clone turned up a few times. The DNA read from the CDR3 is TGCGCCAGCAGCCCGCGACTTGAAAGGCATACC. Amino acid sequence: CASSPRLERHT. The complete CDR3 sequence is CASSPRLERHTYTF. The chain combines TRBV5-1 with TRBJ1-2; no firm D call. The read terminates 3 residues ahead of where the CDR3 ends, so the germline J gene completes it. CDR3 length: 14 amino acids. Per the germline V gene, CDR1 is SGHRS and CDR2 is YFSETQ.

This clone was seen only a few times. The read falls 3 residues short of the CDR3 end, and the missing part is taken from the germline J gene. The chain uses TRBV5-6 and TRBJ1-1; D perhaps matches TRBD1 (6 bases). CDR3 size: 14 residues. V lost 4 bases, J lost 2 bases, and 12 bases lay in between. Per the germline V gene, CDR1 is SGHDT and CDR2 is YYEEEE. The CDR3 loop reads CASSPGAGNTEAFF. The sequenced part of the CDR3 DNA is TGTGCCAGCAGCCCAGGGGCCGGTAACACTGAA.

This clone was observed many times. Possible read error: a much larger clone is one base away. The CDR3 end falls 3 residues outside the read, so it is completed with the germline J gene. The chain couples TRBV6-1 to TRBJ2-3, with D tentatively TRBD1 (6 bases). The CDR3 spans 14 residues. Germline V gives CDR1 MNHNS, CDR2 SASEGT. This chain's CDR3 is CASSVGGRDQPQYF. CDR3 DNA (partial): TGTGCCAGCAGTGTAGGGGGACGAGATCAGCCG.

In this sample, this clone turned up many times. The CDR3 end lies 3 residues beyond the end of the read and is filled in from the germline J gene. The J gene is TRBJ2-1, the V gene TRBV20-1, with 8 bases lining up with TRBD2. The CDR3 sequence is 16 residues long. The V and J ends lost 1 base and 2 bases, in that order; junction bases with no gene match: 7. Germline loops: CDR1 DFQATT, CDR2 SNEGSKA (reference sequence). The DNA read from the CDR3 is TGCAGTGCTAGAGTTGGAGCGGGGGCCACCTACAATGAG. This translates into CSARVGAGATYNE. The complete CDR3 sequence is CSARVGAGATYNEQFF.

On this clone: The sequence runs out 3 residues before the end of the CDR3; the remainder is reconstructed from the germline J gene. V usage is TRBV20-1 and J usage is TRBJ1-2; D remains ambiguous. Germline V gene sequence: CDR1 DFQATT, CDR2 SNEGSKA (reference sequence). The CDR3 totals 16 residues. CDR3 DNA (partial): TGCAGTGCTAGTACTAGCGGGAGTATCTCCTACAATGAC. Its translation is CSASTSGSISYND. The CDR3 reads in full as CSASTSGSISYNDYTF.